This T cell receptor (beta chain) appears in the sequencing data of a study of T cells after yellow fever vaccination. Study-level points and caveats: The study found a weaker secondary response that peaked faster, day 5 versus 15. Clones from primary vaccination mostly reappeared after the booster (about 97% CD4, over 85% CD8).

This CDR3 spans 18 amino acids. The V and J ends lost 2 bases and 1 base, in that order; junction bases with no gene match: 14. CDR1 is MNHEY and CDR2 is SVGEGT in the germline V gene. This clonotype showed up just a few times. A 5'RACE template-switching step, the method used to make TCR cDNA, added a universal primer site and UMIs. MiXCR was run by TCRdb on the 5' RACE reads, yielding one entry per CDR3 protein. The sample has tens of thousands of distinct CDR3 sequences, about 14% seen once. The material sequenced was CD8+ T cells not binding an NS4B(214-222) dextramer, sorted from PBMCs, taken roughly 23 days after the first yellow fever vaccination. The sequence derives from a man younger than 30 who received the YFV17D yellow fever vaccine. The V gene is TRBV6-2 or TRBV6-3, the J gene TRBJ2-7, with 7 bases lining up with TRBD1. CDR3 protein: CASSYPAFQGQESYEQYF. CDR3 bases: TGTGCCAGCAGTTACCCAGCATTCCAAGGACAGGAGTCCTACGAGCAGTACTTC.